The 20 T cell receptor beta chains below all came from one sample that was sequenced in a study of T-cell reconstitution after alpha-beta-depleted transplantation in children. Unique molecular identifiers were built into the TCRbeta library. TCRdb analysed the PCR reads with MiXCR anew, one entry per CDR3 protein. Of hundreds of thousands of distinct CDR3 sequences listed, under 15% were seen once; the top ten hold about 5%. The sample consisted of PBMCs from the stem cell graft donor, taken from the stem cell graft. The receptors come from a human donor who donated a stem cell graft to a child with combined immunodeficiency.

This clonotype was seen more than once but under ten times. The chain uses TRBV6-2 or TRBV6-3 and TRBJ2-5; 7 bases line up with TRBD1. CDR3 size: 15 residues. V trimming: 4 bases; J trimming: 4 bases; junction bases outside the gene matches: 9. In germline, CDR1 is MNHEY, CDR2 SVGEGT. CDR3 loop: CASSSEQGLLETQYF. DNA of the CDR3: TGTGCCAGCAGTTCGGAACAGGGGTTGCTAGAGACCCAGTACTTC.

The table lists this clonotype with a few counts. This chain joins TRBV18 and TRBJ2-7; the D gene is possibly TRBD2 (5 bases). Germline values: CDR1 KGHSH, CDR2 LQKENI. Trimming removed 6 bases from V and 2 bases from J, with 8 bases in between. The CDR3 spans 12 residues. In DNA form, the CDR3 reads TGTGCCAGCTCTTGGGAGACCTACGAGCAGTACTTC. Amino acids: CASSWETYEQYF.

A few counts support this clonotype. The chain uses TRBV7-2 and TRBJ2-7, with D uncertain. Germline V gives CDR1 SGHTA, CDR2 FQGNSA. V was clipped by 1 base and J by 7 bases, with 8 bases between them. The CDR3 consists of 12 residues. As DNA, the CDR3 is TGTGCCAGCAGCTTAGTAGCTCGGGAGCAGTACTTC. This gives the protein CASSLVAREQYF.

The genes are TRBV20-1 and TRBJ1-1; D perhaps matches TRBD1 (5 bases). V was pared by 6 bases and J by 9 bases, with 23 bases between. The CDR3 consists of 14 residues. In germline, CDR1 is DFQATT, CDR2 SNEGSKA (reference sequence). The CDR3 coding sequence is TGCAGTGCCGAGGGGTATGGAGAGAGGACTAAAGCTTTCTTT. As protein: CSAEGYGERTKAFF.

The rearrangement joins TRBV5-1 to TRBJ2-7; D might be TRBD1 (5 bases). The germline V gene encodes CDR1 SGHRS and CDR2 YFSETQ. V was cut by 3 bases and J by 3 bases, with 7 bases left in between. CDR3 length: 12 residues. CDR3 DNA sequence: TGCGCCAGCAGCTGGGGCAACTACGAGCAGTACTTC. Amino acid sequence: CASSWGNYEQYF.

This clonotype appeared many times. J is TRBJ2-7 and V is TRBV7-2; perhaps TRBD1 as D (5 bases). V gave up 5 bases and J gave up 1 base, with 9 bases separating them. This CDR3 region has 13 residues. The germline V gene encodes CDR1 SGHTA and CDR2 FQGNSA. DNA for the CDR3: TGTGCCAGCAGCCGGACACCATCCTACGAGCAGTACTTC. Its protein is CASSRTPSYEQYF.

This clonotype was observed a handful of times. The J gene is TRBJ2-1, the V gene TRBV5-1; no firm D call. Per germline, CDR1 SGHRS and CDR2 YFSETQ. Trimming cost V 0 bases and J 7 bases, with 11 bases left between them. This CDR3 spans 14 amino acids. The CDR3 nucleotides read TGCGCCAGCAGCTTGGGAGGTTGGGAAAATGAGCAGTTCTTC. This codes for CASSLGGWENEQFF.

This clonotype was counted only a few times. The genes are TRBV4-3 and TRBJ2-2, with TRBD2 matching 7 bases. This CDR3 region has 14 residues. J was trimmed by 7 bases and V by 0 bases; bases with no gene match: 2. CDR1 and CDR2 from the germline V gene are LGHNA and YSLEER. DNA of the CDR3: TGCGCCAGCAGCCAAGAACCGGGGGGCGGGGAGCTGTTTTTT. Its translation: CASSQEPGGGELFF.

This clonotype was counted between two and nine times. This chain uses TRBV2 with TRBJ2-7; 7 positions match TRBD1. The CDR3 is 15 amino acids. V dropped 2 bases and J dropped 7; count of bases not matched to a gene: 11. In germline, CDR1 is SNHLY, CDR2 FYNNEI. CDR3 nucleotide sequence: TGTGCCAGCAGTGAATTCAGGGACAGCGGAGGAGAGCAGTACTTC. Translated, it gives CASSEFRDSGGEQYF.

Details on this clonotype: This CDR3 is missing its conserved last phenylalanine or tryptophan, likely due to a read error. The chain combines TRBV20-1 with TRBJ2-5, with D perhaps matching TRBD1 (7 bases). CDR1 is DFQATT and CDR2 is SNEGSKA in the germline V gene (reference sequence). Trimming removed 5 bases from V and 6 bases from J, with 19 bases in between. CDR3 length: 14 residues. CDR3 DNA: TGCAGTGCTCCCCTAGGAGGGGGCCGTCAGACCCAGTACCTC. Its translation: CSAPLGGGRQTQYL.

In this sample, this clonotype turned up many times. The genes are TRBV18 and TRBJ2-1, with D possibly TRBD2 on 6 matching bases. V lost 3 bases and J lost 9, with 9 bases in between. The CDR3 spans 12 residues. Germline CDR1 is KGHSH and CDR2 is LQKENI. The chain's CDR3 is CASSPGLFEQFF. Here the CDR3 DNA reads TGTGCCAGCTCACCGGGACTTTTTGAGCAGTTCTTC.

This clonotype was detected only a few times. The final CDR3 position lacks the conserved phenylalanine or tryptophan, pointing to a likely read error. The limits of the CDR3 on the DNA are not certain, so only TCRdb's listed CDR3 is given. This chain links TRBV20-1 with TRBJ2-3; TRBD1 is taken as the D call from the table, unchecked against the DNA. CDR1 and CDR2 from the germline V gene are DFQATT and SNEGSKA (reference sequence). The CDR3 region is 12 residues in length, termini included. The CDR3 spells CSAREGQGPSPV.

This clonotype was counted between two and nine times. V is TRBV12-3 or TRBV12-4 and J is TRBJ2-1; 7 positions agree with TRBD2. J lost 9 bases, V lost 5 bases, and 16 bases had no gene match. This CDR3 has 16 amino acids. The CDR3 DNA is TGTGCCAGCAGTCCTGATTGGAGCGCCTTAGCGGGTGAGCAGTTCTTC. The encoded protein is CASSPDWSALAGEQFF.

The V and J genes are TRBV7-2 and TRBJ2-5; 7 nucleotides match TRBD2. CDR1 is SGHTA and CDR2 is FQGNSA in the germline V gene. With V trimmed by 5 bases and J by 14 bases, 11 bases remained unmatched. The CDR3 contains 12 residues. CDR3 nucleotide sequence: TGTGCCAGCAGCCAAACCCCGGGACTACACTACTTC. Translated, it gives CASSQTPGLHYF. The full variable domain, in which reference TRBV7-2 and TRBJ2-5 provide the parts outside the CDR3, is GAGVSQSPSNKVTEKGKDVELRCDPISGHTALYWYRQSLGQGLEFLIYFQGNSAPDKSGLPSDRFSAERTGGSVSTLTIQRTQQEDSAVYLCASSQTPGLHYFGPGTRLLVL.

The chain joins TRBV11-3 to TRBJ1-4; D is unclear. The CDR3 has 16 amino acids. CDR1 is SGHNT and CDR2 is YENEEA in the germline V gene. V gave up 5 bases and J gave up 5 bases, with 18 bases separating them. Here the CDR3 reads CASSGRSWVQNEKLFF. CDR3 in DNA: TGTGCCAGCAGCGGCCGTTCGTGGGTTCAGAATGAAAAACTGTTTTTT.

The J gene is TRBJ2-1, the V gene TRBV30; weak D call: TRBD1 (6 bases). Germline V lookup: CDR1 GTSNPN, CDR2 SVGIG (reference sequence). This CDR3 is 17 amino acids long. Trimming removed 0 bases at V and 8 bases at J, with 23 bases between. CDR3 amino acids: CAWSVFGQRGWGDEQFF. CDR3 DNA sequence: TGTGCCTGGAGTGTATTCGGCCAGAGGGGGTGGGGCGATGAGCAGTTCTTC.

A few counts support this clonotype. The CDR3 DNA sequence: TGTGCCAGCAGCCAAGGACTCCACTCGTCCTACGAGCAGTACTTC. Residues: CASSQGLHSSYEQYF. The rearrangement joins TRBV12-3 or TRBV12-4 to TRBJ2-7, with D possibly being TRBD2 (5 bases). V lost 6 bases, J lost 1 base, and 16 bases lay in between. The CDR3 spans 15 residues.

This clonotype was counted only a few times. CDR3 residues: CASSQARQGRVEKLFF. The CDR3 DNA reads as TGCGCCAGCAGCCAAGCCCGACAGGGGAGGGTGGAAAAACTGTTTTTT. V usage is TRBV4-3 and J usage is TRBJ1-4, with 8 bases identical to TRBD1. The germline V gene has CDR1 LGHNA and CDR2 YSLEER. With 1 base clipped from V and 8 bases from J, the junction kept 9 bases outside the gene matches. The CDR3 contains 16 residues.

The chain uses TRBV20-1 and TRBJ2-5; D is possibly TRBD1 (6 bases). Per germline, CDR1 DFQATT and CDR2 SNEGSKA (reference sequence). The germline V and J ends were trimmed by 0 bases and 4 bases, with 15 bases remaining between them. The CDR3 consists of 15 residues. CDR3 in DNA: TGCAGTGCTAGAGAGTACACAGGGCCGGGAGAGACCCAGTACTTC. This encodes CSAREYTGPGETQYF.

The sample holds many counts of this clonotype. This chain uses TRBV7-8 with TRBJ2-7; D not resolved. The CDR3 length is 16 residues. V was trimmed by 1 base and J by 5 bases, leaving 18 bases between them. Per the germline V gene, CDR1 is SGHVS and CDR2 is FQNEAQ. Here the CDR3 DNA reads TGTGCCAGCAGCTTAGTTGGTGCCAGCCCCGTCGACGAGCAGTACTTC. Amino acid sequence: CASSLVGASPVDEQYF. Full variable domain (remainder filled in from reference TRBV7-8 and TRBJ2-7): GAGVSQSPRYKVAKRGQDVALRCDPISGHVSLFWYQQALGQGPEFLTYFQNEAQLDKSGLPSDRFFAERPEGSVSTLKIQRTQQEDSAVYLCASSLVGASPVDEQYFGPGTRLTVT.